One sample yielded the 31 T cell receptor beta chains listed below, sequenced in a study of blood T cells in healthy people across ages. Primers used in a second PCR of roughly 6 to 11 cycles were a sample-barcoded 5' primer and a J-beta primer mix. MiXCR was run by TCRdb on the 5' RACE reads, yielding one entry per CDR3 protein. The data contain about 1.1 million distinct CDR3 sequences, more than 30% of them singletons. Sequencing was done on a sample of blood. These receptors came from a man aged 18-30 years in good health.

The chain has TRBV7-6 and TRBJ1-4; 7 nucleotides agree with TRBD1. Trimming removed 5 bases from V and 10 bases from J; junction bases left unmatched: 10. CDR3 length: 14 amino acids. Germline-derived CDR1 and CDR2 are SGHVS and FNYEAQ. The chain's CDR3 is CASSRTGTAGKLFF. The CDR3 region has the DNA TGTGCCAGCAGCAGAACCGGGACAGCAGGAAAACTGTTTTTT.

This clonotype was seen a handful of times. The CDR3 DNA reads as TGTGCCAGCGGAGCCCTATCGGGGACGATCACTGAAGCTTTCTTT. Translating it yields CASGALSGTITEAFF. This chain links TRBV12-3 or TRBV12-4 with TRBJ1-1, with D possibly matching TRBD1 (5 bases). Trimming stripped 8 bases from V and 4 bases from J, with 20 bases between. The CDR3 has 15 amino acids.

The chain combines TRBV12-3 or TRBV12-4 with TRBJ2-3; no firm D call. The length of the CDR3 is 15 residues. Trimming shortened V by 1 base and J by 4 bases, and 12 bases separated the two germline ends. The CDR3 sequence: CASSLELGFPDTQYF. DNA for the CDR3: TGTGCCAGCAGTTTAGAGCTCGGTTTTCCAGATACGCAGTATTTT.

V usage is TRBV15 and J usage is TRBJ2-4; D ambiguous. Germline V lookup: CDR1 LNHNV, CDR2 YYDKDF (reference sequence). V shed 5 bases and J shed 0 bases, with 14 bases lying between them. CDR3 length equals 16 residues. CDR3 DNA: TGTGCCACCAGCTCCGCCTCGATTCTAGCCAAAAACATTCAGTACTTC. Amino acid sequence: CATSSASILAKNIQYF.

This clonotype was found a few times. The chain combines TRBV6-1 with TRBJ2-1, with TRBD1 matching 8 bases. In germline, CDR1 is MNHNS, CDR2 SASEGT. V lost 6 bases to trimming and J lost 9 bases; unmatched junction nucleotides: 10. The CDR3 contains 14 residues. This chain's CDR3 is CASRATGAGGEQFF. The CDR3 nucleotides are TGTGCCAGCAGGGCGACAGGGGCTGGAGGTGAGCAGTTCTTC.

The chain links TRBV28 to TRBJ2-6; no reliable D call. Germline assignment: CDR1 MDHEN and CDR2 SYDVKM. The CDR3 has 16 residues. The V and J ends lost 4 bases and 3 bases respectively, with 13 bases between them. CDR3 amino acids: CASSSPSVVGANVLTF. The DNA for the CDR3 is TGTGCCAGCAGTTCCCCTTCCGTCGTTGGGGCCAACGTCCTGACTTTC.

The CDR3 here is CSAHTSNTDTQYF. In nucleotides, the CDR3 is TGCAGTGCTCACACTAGTAACACAGATACGCAGTATTTT. J is TRBJ2-3 and V is TRBV20-1; tentatively, D is TRBD2 (5 bases). V was clipped by 5 bases and J by 2 bases, with 11 bases between them. Germline V gives CDR1 DFQATT, CDR2 SNEGSKA (reference sequence). The CDR3 has 13 residues.

V gene TRBV12-3 or TRBV12-4 combines with J gene TRBJ1-1; a weak D match, TRBD1 (5 bases). There are 14 residues in the CDR3. V lost 6 bases and J 12 bases, leaving 23 bases between the germline ends. Here the CDR3 DNA reads TGTGCCAGCAGAGACACGGGACCCGCGATCTATACTTTCTTT. This encodes CASRDTGPAIYTFF.

The chain employs TRBV25-1 and TRBJ2-3; 12 bases agree with TRBD2. CDR1 is MGHDK and CDR2 is SYGVNS in the germline V gene. J lost 2 bases, V lost 11 bases, and 8 bases had no gene match. The CDR3 spans 15 residues. CDR3 amino acids: CAASTSGGDTDTQYF. Written as DNA, the CDR3 is TGTGCCGCCTCGACTAGCGGGGGAGACACAGATACGCAGTATTTT.

This chain links TRBV5-5 with TRBJ2-1; TRBD1 is a possible D gene (6 bases). CDR3 size: 14 residues. Germline V gene sequence: CDR1 SGHKS, CDR2 YYEKEE (reference sequence). The germline V and J ends were trimmed by 1 base and 7 bases, with 12 bases remaining between them. Written as DNA, the CDR3 is TGTGCCAGCAGCTTGCCAGGCCAGGGGAATGAGCAGTTCTTC. Protein sequence: CASSLPGQGNEQFF.

V gene TRBV12-3 or TRBV12-4 combines with J gene TRBJ1-2; 8 bases line up with TRBD1. V lost 5 bases, J lost 4 bases, and 9 bases stayed unmatched. The CDR3 length is 15 residues. CDR3 region: CASSPTGAISYGYTF. The CDR3 region has the DNA TGTGCCAGCAGTCCGACAGGGGCCATCAGCTATGGCTACACCTTC.

The V call is TRBV20-1, the J call TRBJ1-1, with D maybe TRBD1 (6 bases). Germline V gives CDR1 DFQATT, CDR2 SNEGSKA (reference sequence). This CDR3 has 13 residues. V was clipped by 1 base and J by 3 bases, with 9 bases between them. The CDR3 region has the DNA TGCAGTGCTAGAGCCTCAGGGGACACTGAAGCTTTCTTT. Protein product: CSARASGDTEAFF.

The CDR3 DNA sequence: TGTGCCAGCAGCTTAGCAGGGGACAAAGCTTTCTTT. Amino acid sequence: CASSLAGDKAFF. The rearrangement links TRBV7-9 to TRBJ1-1; weak D call: TRBD1 (6 bases). The CDR3 totals 12 residues. The germline V and J ends were trimmed by 0 bases and 9 bases, with 8 bases remaining between them. The germline V gene has CDR1 SEHNR and CDR2 FQNEAQ (reference sequence).

The J gene is TRBJ2-5, the V gene TRBV5-1; the D gene is possibly TRBD1 (6 bases). Between the trimmed V and J ends, which lost 4 bases and 11 bases, there was a span of 24 bases. CDR1 is SGHRS and CDR2 is YFSETQ in the germline V gene. The CDR3 consists of 15 residues. This chain's CDR3 is CASSAGRTENNEQYF. DNA for the CDR3: TGCGCCAGCAGCGCTGGGCGGACAGAAAACAATGAGCAGTACTTC.

In its sample, this clonotype was seen once. The junction and the germline gene differ at one end; a read error may be behind it. The CDR3 sequence is CASSATGVSYNGQFF. The CDR3 nucleotides are TGTGCCAGCAGCGCCACAGGGGTATCCTACAATGGGCAGTTCTTC. The gene calls are TRBV9 and TRBJ2-1; 7 nucleotides line up with TRBD1. The CDR3 is 15 amino acids. Germline-derived CDR1 and CDR2 are SGDLS and YYNGEE.

The chain employs TRBV20-1 and TRBJ1-1, with unresolved D. From germline, CDR1 is DFQATT and CDR2 SNEGSKA (reference sequence). CDR3 length: 15 amino acids. Trimming stripped 0 bases from V and 0 bases from J, with 11 bases between. The CDR3 spells CSARDTTIMNTEAFF. The DNA for the CDR3 is TGCAGTGCTAGAGACACGACGATTATGAACACTGAAGCTTTCTTT.

The V call is TRBV5-1, the J call TRBJ2-7; D perhaps matches TRBD1 (6 bases). The germline CDR1 and CDR2 sequences are SGHRS and YFSETQ. V dropped 2 bases and J dropped 5 bases, with 14 bases sitting between them. The CDR3 sequence is 14 residues long. The CDR3 sequence: CASSLKQGVNEQYF. As DNA, the CDR3 is TGCGCCAGCAGCTTAAAACAGGGTGTCAACGAGCAGTACTTC.

This chain connects TRBV27 to TRBJ2-3, with TRBD2 matching over 12 bases. The junction had 6 bases not matched to a gene; V was cut back by 2 bases and J by 6 bases. CDR1 and CDR2 (germline): MNHEY, SMNVEV (reference sequence). The CDR3 spans 16 residues. This CDR3 reads CASSLILAGGPDTQYF. The CDR3 DNA is TGTGCCAGCAGTTTAATCCTAGCGGGGGGGCCCGATACGCAGTATTTT.

The table lists this clonotype with a count of one. The CDR3 loop is CATSGVAGGEDTQYF. CDR3 nucleotides: TGTGCCACCAGTGGAGTAGCGGGAGGAGAAGATACGCAGTATTTT. The rearrangement joins TRBV24-1 to TRBJ2-3; 10 nucleotides agree with TRBD2. Per the germline V gene, CDR1 is KGHDR and CDR2 is SFDVKD. The CDR3 is 15 residues long. The trim removed 5 bases at V and 5 bases at J, leaving 6 bases unmatched.

The CDR3 DNA follows: TGTGCCAGCAGCTCGAAGGGTTTCCTGGACAGGGGGGGCTATGGCTACACCTTC. Amino acids: CASSSKGFLDRGGYGYTF. This rearrangement joins TRBV5-4 to TRBJ1-2, with 10 bases lining up with TRBD1. V dropped 3 bases and J dropped 4; count of bases not matched to a gene: 15. The CDR3 loop spans 18 amino acids. The germline CDR1 and CDR2 sequences are SGHNT and YYREEE (reference sequence).

This rearrangement joins TRBV3-1 to TRBJ1-1; D is unclear. Deletions cut 4 bases from V and 1 base from J, with 13 bases between. This CDR3 is 15 amino acids long. The V gene's germline CDR1 is LGHDT and CDR2 YNNKEL (reference sequence). The CDR3 DNA reads as TGTGCCAGCAGCCCAGATCTGGATAGGAACACTGAAGCTTTCTTT. Translated, it gives CASSPDLDRNTEAFF.

The chain is built from TRBV18 and TRBJ1-2, with TRBD1 identical over 8 bases. Germline values: CDR1 KGHSH, CDR2 LQKENI. V was pared by 5 bases and J by 4 bases, with 12 bases of the junction left unmatched. This CDR3 is 16 amino acids long. CDR3 coding DNA: TGTGCCAGCTCAGAGCGGGACAGGACCTCTTCCTATGGCTACACCTTC. Its protein product is CASSERDRTSSYGYTF.

This clonotype was found many times. This sequence joins TRBV2 and TRBJ2-7; D unresolved. Per germline, CDR1 SNHLY and CDR2 FYNNEI. The CDR3 totals 10 residues. V was pared by 7 bases and J by 0 bases, with 1 base between. The CDR3 reads CASTSYEQYF. As DNA, the CDR3 is TGTGCCAGCACCTCCTACGAGCAGTACTTC.

This clonotype was counted between two and nine times. This sequence joins TRBV7-9 and TRBJ1-4, with 10 bases matching TRBD1. V shed 5 bases, J shed 0 bases, and the junction held 15 bases outside the gene matches. Germline V gene data show CDR1 as SEHNR and CDR2 as FQNEAQ (reference sequence). The CDR3 spans 20 residues. The CDR3 DNA reads TGTGCCAGCAGCCCTCGGGACAGGGGCTATTTCCCTGCAACTAATGAAAAACTGTTTTTT. It is translated as CASSPRDRGYFPATNEKLFF.

The chain recombines TRBV5-5 with TRBJ1-5; tentative D call: TRBD1 (6 bases). Germline-derived CDR1 and CDR2 are SGHKS and YYEKEE (reference sequence). The CDR3 runs 15 residues. V was clipped by 0 bases and J by 7 bases, with 14 bases between them. The CDR3 nucleotides are TGTGCCAGCAGCTTGGACAGGGTAACGTTGCAGCCCCAGCATTTT. Translation: CASSLDRVTLQPQHF.

The chain carries TRBV12-3 or TRBV12-4 and TRBJ1-2; a possible D gene is TRBD1 (6 bases). Trimming left V 5 bases short and J 5 bases short, with 18 bases between. This CDR3 comprises 15 residues. DNA for the CDR3: TGTGCCAGCAGTCAAGGACCGGGACACGGATATGGCTACACCTTC. Encoded protein: CASSQGPGHGYGYTF.

The chain uses TRBV20-1 and TRBJ1-1; D is undetermined. Trimming shortened V by 4 bases and J by 1 base, and 7 bases separated the two germline ends. The germline gives CDR1 DFQATT, CDR2 SNEGSKA (reference sequence). The CDR3 length is 12 residues. In nucleotides, the CDR3 is TGCAGTGCTACACGGGAGAACACTGAAGCTTTCTTT. Translated, it gives CSATRENTEAFF.

The rearrangement links TRBV10-3 to TRBJ1-1; 9 nucleotides align to TRBD1. Germline lookup yields CDR1 ENHRY and CDR2 SYGVKD. With V trimmed by 7 bases and J by 5 bases, 8 bases remained unmatched. This CDR3 has 14 amino acids. CDR3 sequence reads: CAIKTRDRDTEAFF. CDR3 DNA sequence: TGTGCCATCAAGACTCGGGACAGGGATACTGAAGCTTTCTTT.

The chain's CDR3 is CASSEGTRPSYGYTF. The CDR3 DNA reads as TGTGCCAGCAGTGAGGGGACGAGACCGAGCTATGGCTACACCTTC. V gene TRBV6-1 combines with J gene TRBJ1-2; TRBD1 is a possible D gene (5 bases). Trimming left V 3 bases short and J 4 bases short, with 15 bases between. The CDR3 covers 15 residues. In germline, CDR1 is MNHNS, CDR2 SASEGT.

This rearrangement joins TRBV4-1 to TRBJ1-2; D unclear. The ends were cut back, 0 bases at V and 0 bases at J, with 8 bases in the middle. The CDR3 runs 15 residues. Germline V lookup: CDR1 MGHRA, CDR2 YSYEKL. The CDR3 nucleotides are TGCGCCAGCAGCCAAGAAACGGTTACTAACTATGGCTACACCTTC. Protein sequence: CASSQETVTNYGYTF.

There are a few counts of this clonotype. The chain joins TRBV7-2 to TRBJ2-3; 11 bases are shared with TRBD2. This CDR3 is built from 16 residues. The V segment lost 4 bases and the J segment 2 bases; nucleotides outside the gene matches: 5. Germline values: CDR1 SGHTA, CDR2 FQGNSA. The CDR3 sequence is CASSWTTSGNTDTQYF. The CDR3 coding sequence is TGTGCCAGCAGCTGGACGACTAGCGGGAACACAGATACGCAGTATTTT. The whole variable domain, remainder taken from reference TRBV7-2 and TRBJ2-3, is GAGVSQSPSNKVTEKGKDVELRCDPISGHTALYWYRQSLGQGLEFLIYFQGNSAPDKSGLPSDRFSAERTGGSVSTLTIQRTQQEDSAVYLCASSWTTSGNTDTQYFGPGTRLTVL.